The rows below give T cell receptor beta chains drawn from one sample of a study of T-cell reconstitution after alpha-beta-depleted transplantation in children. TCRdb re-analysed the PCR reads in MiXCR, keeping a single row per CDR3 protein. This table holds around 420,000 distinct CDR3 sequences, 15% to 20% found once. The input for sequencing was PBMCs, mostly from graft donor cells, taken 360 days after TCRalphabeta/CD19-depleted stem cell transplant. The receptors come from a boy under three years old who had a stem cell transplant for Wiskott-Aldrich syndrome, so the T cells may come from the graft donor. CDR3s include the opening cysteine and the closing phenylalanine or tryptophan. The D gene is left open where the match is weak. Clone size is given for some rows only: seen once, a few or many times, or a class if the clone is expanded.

cdr3_aa: CASSLPGRWGGRNEQFF; cdr3_nt: TGTGCCAGCAGCTTGCCCGGGCGTTGGGGGGGCCGGAATGAGCAGTTCTTC; j_call: TRBJ2-1; v_call: TRBV7-2; clone_size: few; d_call: .
cdr3_aa: CASTPDRGTYEQYF; cdr3_nt: TGTGCCAGCACCCCGGACAGGGGAACCTACGAGCAGTACTTC; j_call: TRBJ2-7; v_call: TRBV12-3/TRBV12-4; clone_size: .; d_call: TRBD1
cdr3_aa: CASSYRDSRRDKNIQYF; cdr3_nt: TGTGCCAGCAGTTACAGGGACAGCCGGAGGGACAAAAACATTCAGTACTTC; j_call: TRBJ2-4; v_call: TRBV6-2/TRBV6-3; clone_size: .; d_call: .
cdr3_aa: CASSVARGQVTDTQYF; cdr3_nt: TGTGCCAGCAGCGTAGCTAGGGGACAGGTCACAGATACGCAGTATTTT; j_call: TRBJ2-3; v_call: TRBV9; clone_size: few; d_call: TRBD1
cdr3_aa: CASRRLGSNEQFF; cdr3_nt: TGTGCCAGCAGGCGACTAGGGTCCAATGAGCAGTTCTTC; j_call: TRBJ2-1; v_call: TRBV14; clone_size: few; d_call: .
cdr3_aa: CASMSSGRTYEQYF; cdr3_nt: TGTGCCAGTATGTCTAGCGGGCGCACCTACGAGCAGTACTTC; j_call: TRBJ2-7; v_call: TRBV28; clone_size: .; d_call: TRBD2
cdr3_aa: CASSLAGTGGTGELFF; cdr3_nt: TGTGCCAGCAGCTTAGCCGGGACAGGGGGAACCGGGGAGCTGTTTTTT; j_call: TRBJ2-2; v_call: TRBV11-2; clone_size: few; d_call: TRBD1
cdr3_aa: CSARALAGGSVGELFF; cdr3_nt: TGCAGTGCTAGAGCCCTAGCGGGAGGCTCGGTCGGGGAGCTGTTTTTT; j_call: TRBJ2-2; v_call: TRBV20-1; clone_size: many; d_call: TRBD2
cdr3_aa: CASSTQGAPGELFF; cdr3_nt: TGTGCCAGCAGTACCCAGGGGGCCCCCGGGGAGCTGTTTTTT; j_call: TRBJ2-2; v_call: TRBV2; clone_size: few; d_call: TRBD1
cdr3_aa: CASSQQKKTGLAGGIDEQFF; cdr3_nt: TGTGCCAGCAGCCAACAAAAGAAAACGGGACTAGCGGGGGGTATCGATGAGCAGTTCTTC; j_call: TRBJ2-1; v_call: TRBV3-1; clone_size: .; d_call: TRBD2
cdr3_aa: CASSLWDARYEQYF; cdr3_nt: TGTGCCAGCAGCCTTTGGGACGCACGCTACGAGCAGTACTTC; j_call: TRBJ2-7; v_call: TRBV3-1; clone_size: few; d_call: .
cdr3_aa: CASSSNRGYPGELFF; cdr3_nt: TGTGCCAGCAGCTCGAACAGGGGGTATCCCGGGGAGCTGTTTTTT; j_call: TRBJ2-2; v_call: TRBV11-2; clone_size: few; d_call: TRBD1
cdr3_aa: CASSSYTGELFF; cdr3_nt: TGTGCCAGCAGTTCATACACCGGGGAGCTGTTTTTT; j_call: TRBJ2-2; v_call: TRBV7-6; clone_size: many; d_call: .
cdr3_aa: CASSLVGAYEQNF; cdr3_nt: TGCGCCAGCAGCTTGGTGGGGGCCTACGAGCAGAACTTC; j_call: TRBJ2-7; v_call: TRBV5-1; clone_size: .; d_call: .
cdr3_aa: CAPEVRERAYNEQFF; cdr3_nt: TGTGCTCCCGAAGTGAGGGAGCGAGCGTACAATGAGCAGTTCTTC; j_call: TRBJ2-1; v_call: TRBV12-5; clone_size: .; d_call: .
cdr3_aa: CASSYLDNNFYEQYF; cdr3_nt: TGTGCCAGCAGTTATCTGGATAATAACTTCTACGAGCAGTACTTC; j_call: TRBJ2-7; v_call: TRBV5-6; clone_size: .; d_call: .
cdr3_aa: CASSPPGRGYGYTF; cdr3_nt: TGTGCCAGCTCACCACCCGGCAGGGGTTATGGCTACACCTTC; j_call: TRBJ1-2; v_call: TRBV18; clone_size: .; d_call: .
cdr3_aa: CASRSRSNTGELFF; cdr3_nt: TGTGCCAGCAGGAGCAGGTCAAACACCGGGGAGCTGTTTTTT; j_call: TRBJ2-2; v_call: TRBV12-3/TRBV12-4; clone_size: .; d_call: .
cdr3_aa: CASSQEMTGAAYEQYF; cdr3_nt: TGTGCCAGCAGTCAAGAGATGACAGGGGCCGCCTACGAGCAGTACTTC; j_call: TRBJ2-7; v_call: TRBV12-3/TRBV12-4; clone_size: .; d_call: TRBD1
cdr3_aa: CASSLPRRSGAIVSGELFF; cdr3_nt: TGTGCCAGCAGTTTACCGAGACGTAGCGGGGCGATCGTTTCCGGGGAGCTGTTTTTT; j_call: TRBJ2-2; v_call: TRBV27; clone_size: few; d_call: TRBD2
cdr3_aa: CACLRRSGAAFEQYF; cdr3_nt: TGTGCCTGCTTAAGACGGTCCGGGGCAGCATTCGAGCAGTACTTC; j_call: TRBJ2-7; v_call: TRBV6-1; clone_size: few; d_call: .
cdr3_aa: CASIDSGHEGETQYF; cdr3_nt: TGTGCCAGCATCGATAGCGGCCATGAGGGAGAGACCCAGTACTTC; j_call: TRBJ2-5; v_call: TRBV7-8; clone_size: few; d_call: .
cdr3_aa: CASSLVLRGQPQHF; cdr3_nt: TGTGCCAGCAGTTTAGTACTGAGAGGCCAGCCCCAGCATTTT; j_call: TRBJ1-5; v_call: TRBV12-3/TRBV12-4; clone_size: few; d_call: .
cdr3_aa: CATSRVRLVNTGELFF; cdr3_nt: TGTGCCACCAGCAGAGTGCGTCTAGTGAACACCGGGGAGCTGTTTTTT; j_call: TRBJ2-2; v_call: TRBV15; clone_size: few; d_call: .
cdr3_aa: CAISEGDTQYF; cdr3_nt: TGTGCCATCAGTGAGGGGGATACGCAGTATTTT; j_call: TRBJ2-3; v_call: TRBV10-3; clone_size: .; d_call: .
cdr3_aa: CASSFGGVGSYNEQFF; cdr3_nt: TGTGCCAGCAGTTTCGGCGGAGTGGGCTCCTACAATGAGCAGTTCTTC; j_call: TRBJ2-1; v_call: TRBV12-3/TRBV12-4; clone_size: many; d_call: .
cdr3_aa: CAISDRGGDFYEQYF; cdr3_nt: TGTGCCATCAGTGATAGGGGAGGGGACTTCTACGAGCAGTACTTC; j_call: TRBJ2-7; v_call: TRBV10-3; clone_size: few; d_call: TRBD2
cdr3_aa: CSVEGAEAGETQYF; cdr3_nt: TGCAGCGTTGAAGGAGCGGAGGCCGGAGAGACCCAGTACTTC; j_call: TRBJ2-5; v_call: TRBV29-1; clone_size: few; d_call: .
cdr3_aa: CASSRGTGLDEQYF; cdr3_nt: TGTGCCAGCAGCCGAGGGACAGGGCTTGACGAGCAGTACTTC; j_call: TRBJ2-7; v_call: TRBV11-2; clone_size: .; d_call: TRBD1
cdr3_aa: CASSQTSGISSYNEQFF; cdr3_nt: TGCGCCAGCAGCCAGACAAGCGGGATAAGCTCCTACAATGAGCAGTTCTTC; j_call: TRBJ2-1; v_call: TRBV4-3; clone_size: .; d_call: TRBD2
cdr3_aa: CASSHYPGLGRFNEQFF; cdr3_nt: TGTGCCAGCAGCCATTACCCGGGACTAGGAAGATTCAATGAGCAGTTCTTC; j_call: TRBJ2-1; v_call: TRBV3-1; clone_size: few; d_call: TRBD2
cdr3_aa: CSPRAGGPYNEQFF; cdr3_nt: TGCAGTCCTAGGGCGGGAGGGCCATACAATGAGCAGTTCTTC; j_call: TRBJ2-1; v_call: TRBV20-1; clone_size: .; d_call: TRBD2
cdr3_aa: CASSLLRGRETQYF; cdr3_nt: TGTGCCAGCAGTCTGCTCAGGGGGCGGGAGACCCAGTACTTC; j_call: TRBJ2-5; v_call: TRBV28; clone_size: .; d_call: TRBD1
cdr3_aa: CASMTVENQPQHF; cdr3_nt: TGTGCCAGCATGACAGTAGAAAATCAGCCCCAGCATTTT; j_call: TRBJ1-5; v_call: TRBV6-4; clone_size: .; d_call: .
cdr3_aa: CSARDLRERGYEQYF; cdr3_nt: TGCAGTGCTAGAGATCTCCGGGAGAGGGGCTACGAGCAGTACTTC; j_call: TRBJ2-7; v_call: TRBV20-1; clone_size: .; d_call: .
cdr3_aa: CASSVRIRTGVNEQFF; cdr3_nt: TGTGCCAGTAGCGTAAGAATAAGGACAGGGGTCAATGAGCAGTTCTTC; j_call: TRBJ2-1; v_call: TRBV19; clone_size: .; d_call: TRBD1
cdr3_aa: CASSFLAGAKYNEQFF; cdr3_nt: TGTGCCAGCAGCTTTCTTGCGGGAGCGAAATACAATGAGCAGTTCTTC; j_call: TRBJ2-1; v_call: TRBV7-9; clone_size: few; d_call: TRBD2
cdr3_aa: CASSLDVSEAFF; cdr3_nt: TGTGCCAGCAGTTTAGATGTATCTGAAGCTTTCTTT; j_call: TRBJ1-1; v_call: TRBV12-3/TRBV12-4; clone_size: .; d_call: .
cdr3_aa: CASSQEPQRTYNEQFF; cdr3_nt: TGCGCCAGCAGCCAAGAGCCCCAGCGCACGTACAATGAGCAGTTCTTC; j_call: TRBJ2-1; v_call: TRBV4-3; clone_size: few; d_call: .
cdr3_aa: CASRPNVGRNTEAFF; cdr3_nt: TGCGCCAGCAGGCCCAACGTGGGACGGAACACTGAAGCTTTCTTT; j_call: TRBJ1-1; v_call: TRBV5-1; clone_size: .; d_call: .
cdr3_aa: CSASQGGTQYF; cdr3_nt: TGCAGTGCTAGCCAGGGAGGGACCCAGTACTTC; j_call: TRBJ2-5; v_call: TRBV20-1; clone_size: few; d_call: .